This note documents a single T cell receptor (beta chain) sequence. The data were obtained in a study of monozygotic twins with inflammatory bowel disease. This CDR3 spans 16 amino acids. Germline V CDR1 and CDR2: SGDLS, YYNGEE. cDNA synthesis was performed in eight separate reactions for each sample. For each CDR3 protein, TCRdb gives one entry from its re-call of the 5' RACE reads, without DNA. Recorded for this sample: about 380,000 distinct CDR3 sequences. Sequenced material: blood. The chain employs TRBV9 and TRBJ2-2. The sequence derives from a human donor with ulcerative colitis or Crohn's disease, or a healthy co-twin of an affected twin (not recorded which). CDR3 loop: CASSVDSAAITGELFF.